The 15 T cell receptor beta chains in this list originate from one sample, sequenced in a study of blood T cell repertoires in COVID-19. The data were produced by immunoSEQ multiplex PCR, yet TCRdb's version contains in-frame clones alone and is incomplete. There are some 150,000 clones in the sample; over 75% occur only once, and around 14% lies in the top ten. The sample comprised peripheral blood. These receptors all come from a woman in her forties with acute or convalescent COVID-19.

V usage is TRBV15 and J usage is TRBJ2-7; D might be TRBD2 (5 bases). Germline loops: CDR1 LNHNV, CDR2 YYDKDF (reference sequence). The CDR3 is 13 amino acids. Trimming took off 5 bases at V and 4 bases at J, with 12 bases between the two ends. In DNA form, the CDR3 reads TGTGCCACCAGCGCTGGGAGTCAATACGAGCAGTACTTC. Protein: CATSAGSQYEQYF.

The V gene is TRBV13, the J gene TRBJ2-4; 13 nucleotides line up with TRBD2. The CDR3 is 16 amino acids. V shed 5 bases and J 5 bases; nucleotides not matched to a gene: 6. Germline CDR1 PRHDT, CDR2 FYEKMQ (reference sequence). The CDR3 DNA is TGTGCCAGCAGCCGAACTAGCGGGAGGGCCCAAAACATTCAGTACTTC. Its protein is CASSRTSGRAQNIQYF.

The rearrangement links TRBV29-1 to TRBJ1-1; 7 nucleotides match TRBD1. In germline, CDR1 is SQVTM, CDR2 ANQGSEA. The CDR3 runs to 13 residues. The V gene end was trimmed by 4 bases and the J gene end by 8 bases; junction bases not matched to a gene: 10. CDR3 sequence: CSVGETGAREAFF. CDR3 DNA: TGCAGCGTTGGGGAAACAGGGGCGCGGGAAGCTTTCTTT.

This rearrangement joins TRBV29-1 to TRBJ1-6; 10 bases map to TRBD1. The CDR3 length is 15 residues. CDR1 SQVTM and CDR2 ANQGSEA come from the germline V gene. V dropped 3 bases and J dropped 9; count of bases not matched to a gene: 8. The CDR3 protein is CSVELGTGETSPLHF. The DNA for the CDR3 is TGCAGCGTTGAGTTAGGGACAGGGGAAACTTCACCCCTCCACTTT.

V and J are TRBV28 and TRBJ1-2; 7 nucleotides align to TRBD1. This CDR3 contains 13 residues. From germline, CDR1 is MDHEN and CDR2 SYDVKM. V lost 3 bases to trimming and J lost 4 bases; unmatched junction nucleotides: 2. CDR3 in DNA: TGTGCCAGCAGTTTGGGGACAGCCTATGGCTACACCTTC. Translating gives CASSLGTAYGYTF.

V usage is TRBV13 and J usage is TRBJ2-1; 14 bases match TRBD2. This CDR3 comprises 16 residues. The V gene's germline CDR1 is PRHDT and CDR2 FYEKMQ (reference sequence). Germline trimming cut 2 bases from V and 6 bases from J; bases unmatched to any gene: 3. CDR3 DNA sequence: TGTGCCAGCAGCTTACCGGGACTAGCGGGAGTCAATGAGCAGTTCTTC. As protein: CASSLPGLAGVNEQFF. The full variable domain, rest sourced from reference TRBV13 and TRBJ2-1, is AAGVIQSPRHLIKEKRETATLKCYPIPRHDTVYWYQQGPGQDPQFLISFYEKMQSDKGSIPDRFSAQQFSDYHSELNMSSLELGDSALYFCASSLPGLAGVNEQFFGPGTRLTVL.

This clone has just one count. The chain employs TRBV7-2 and TRBJ1-3, with a possible D match to TRBD1 (6 bases). Germline-derived CDR1 and CDR2 are SGHTA and FQGNSA. V was cut by 2 bases and J by 2 bases, with 13 bases left in between. This CDR3 has 16 amino acids. CDR3 in DNA: TGTGCCAGCAGCTTATGGCAGGGGAATGCTGGAAACACCATATATTTT. Residues: CASSLWQGNAGNTIYF. Combining the CDR3 with reference TRBV7-2 and TRBJ1-3 gives the whole variable domain GAGVSQSPSNKVTEKGKDVELRCDPISGHTALYWYRQSLGQGLEFLIYFQGNSAPDKSGLPSDRFSAERTGGSVSTLTIQRTQQEDSAVYLCASSLWQGNAGNTIYFGEGSWLTVV.

This chain uses TRBV5-1 with TRBJ2-7; 9 nucleotides match TRBD1. Germline-derived CDR1 and CDR2 are SGHRS and YFSETQ. This CDR3 region has 15 residues. The ends lost 4 bases at V and 2 bases at J; junction bases unmatched: 7. CDR3 in amino acids: CASSTGQGITYEQYF. The CDR3 DNA reads TGCGCCAGCAGCACCGGACAGGGGATCACCTACGAGCAGTACTTC.

The chain carries TRBV19 and TRBJ1-2; D not certain. Germline CDR1 is LNHDA and CDR2 is SQIVND (reference sequence). The CDR3 contains 14 residues. V was pared by 5 bases and J by 2 bases, with 12 bases between. The chain's CDR3 is CASSVGRQNYGYTF. CDR3 nucleotides: TGTGCCAGTAGTGTGGGCAGACAAAACTATGGCTACACCTTC. Together with reference TRBV19 and TRBJ1-2, the CDR3 gives the full variable domain: DGGITQSPKYLFRKEGQNVTLSCEQNLNHDAMYWYRQDPGQGLRLIYYSQIVNDFQKGDIAEGYSVSREKKESFPLTVTSAQKNPTAFYLCASSVGRQNYGYTFGSGTRLTVV.

The chain joins TRBV4-2 to TRBJ2-1; D remains ambiguous. V shed 2 bases and J shed 5 bases, with 10 bases lying between them. Germline values: CDR1 LGHNA, CDR2 YNFKEQ. CDR3 size: 14 residues. The CDR3 nucleotides read TGTGCCAGCAGCCAAACCGATACAAACAATGAGCAGTTCTTC. Residues: CASSQTDTNNEQFF.

The chain joins TRBV19 to TRBJ2-2, with D unclear. V was pared by 10 bases and J by 1 base, with 16 bases between. The CDR3 runs 15 residues. Per the germline V gene, CDR1 is LNHDA and CDR2 is SQIVND (reference sequence). CDR3 DNA: TGTGCCACTAGGACGGAGAACATGAACACCGGGGAGCTGTTTTTT. Protein: CATRTENMNTGELFF.

The chain employs TRBV5-1 and TRBJ2-1; D may be TRBD1 (6 bases). There are 13 residues in the CDR3. The germline V gene has CDR1 SGHRS and CDR2 YFSETQ. V lost 3 bases, J lost 13 bases, and 17 bases lay in between. The CDR3 DNA reads TGCGCCAGCAGCTCTATAGGGCAACAGGGTCAGTTCTTC. Its translation is CASSSIGQQGQFF.

The chain's CDR3 is CSASKQGNEQYF. In DNA, the CDR3 is TGCAGTGCTAGTAAACAGGGCAACGAGCAGTACTTC. The chain is built from TRBV20-1 and TRBJ2-7; maybe TRBD1 (6 bases). Trimming removed 3 bases at V and 5 bases at J, with 11 bases between. The CDR3 totals 12 residues. Germline V gene lookup returns CDR1 DFQATT and CDR2 SNEGSKA (reference sequence).

The rearrangement uses TRBV10-3 and TRBJ1-2; TRBD1 matches 7 bases. There are 15 residues in the CDR3. Trimming at V came to 3 bases and at J to 0 bases, leaving 4 bases not matched to a gene. The germline V gene encodes CDR1 ENHRY and CDR2 SYGVKD. The CDR3 coding sequence is TGTGCCATCAGTGACGAGGGGGCTGCTAACTATGGCTACACCTTC. Its translation is CAISDEGAANYGYTF.

The rearrangement joins TRBV28 to TRBJ1-2, with 7 positions matching TRBD1. The CDR3 loop spans 14 amino acids. The germline V gene encodes CDR1 MDHEN and CDR2 SYDVKM. V trimming: 6 bases; J trimming: 4 bases; junction bases outside the gene matches: 8. In nucleotides, the CDR3 is TGTGCCAGCAGCCCGGAACAGGGGACCTATGGCTACACCTTC. Protein: CASSPEQGTYGYTF.